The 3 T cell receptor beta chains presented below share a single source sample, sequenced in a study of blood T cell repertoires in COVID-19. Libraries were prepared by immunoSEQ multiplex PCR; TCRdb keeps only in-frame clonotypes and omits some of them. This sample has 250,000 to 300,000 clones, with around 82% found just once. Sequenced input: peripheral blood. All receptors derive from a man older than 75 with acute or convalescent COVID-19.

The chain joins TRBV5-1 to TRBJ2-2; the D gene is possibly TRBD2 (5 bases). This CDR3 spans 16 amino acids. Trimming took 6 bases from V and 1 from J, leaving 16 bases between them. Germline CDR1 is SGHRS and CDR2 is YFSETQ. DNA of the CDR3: TGCGCCAGCACCTCCTACAGCGAGGGGAACACCGGGGAGCTGTTTTTT. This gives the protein CASTSYSEGNTGELFF. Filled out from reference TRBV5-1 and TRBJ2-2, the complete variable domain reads KAGVTQTPRYLIKTRGQQVTLSCSPISGHRSVSWYQQTPGQGLQFLFEYFSETQRNKGNFPGRFSGRQFSNSRSEMNVSTLELGDSALYLCASTSYSEGNTGELFFGEGSRLTVL.

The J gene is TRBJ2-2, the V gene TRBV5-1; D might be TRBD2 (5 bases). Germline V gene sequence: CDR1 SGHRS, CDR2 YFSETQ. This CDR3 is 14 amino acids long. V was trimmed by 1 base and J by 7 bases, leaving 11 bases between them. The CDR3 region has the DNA TGCGCCAGCAGCTTGAGTGCAGCGGTCGGGGAGCTGTTTTTT. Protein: CASSLSAAVGELFF.

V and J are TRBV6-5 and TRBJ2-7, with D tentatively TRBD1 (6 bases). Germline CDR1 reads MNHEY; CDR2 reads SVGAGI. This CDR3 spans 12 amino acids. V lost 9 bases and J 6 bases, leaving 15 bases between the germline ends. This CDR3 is CARPRQDTEQYF. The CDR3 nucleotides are TGTGCCAGGCCTAGACAGGACACCGAGCAGTACTTC.